The 15 T cell receptor beta chains presented below share a single source sample, sequenced in a study of technical replicates of blood from a handful of donors. The table came from immunoSEQ multiplex PCR; TCRdb's copy has only in-frame clones and leaves some out. The profile shows 65,000 to 75,000 clones, 70% to 90% of them singletons. The sample consisted of PBMCs. These receptors came from a human donor in good health. Some clones in this sample may be carry-over from other donors' samples.

V is TRBV30 and J is TRBJ1-5; D is perhaps TRBD1 (6 bases). Germline CDR1 reads GTSNPN; CDR2 reads SVGIG (reference sequence). V lost 5 bases to trimming and J lost 7 bases, with 15 bases between them. This CDR3 has 13 residues. CDR3 in DNA: TGTGCCTGGGATACAGGGACAAGCCAGCCCCAGCATTTT. Translated: CAWDTGTSQPQHF.

The rearrangement links TRBV7-2 to TRBJ1-3; TRBD1 agrees at 7 bases. The CDR3 loop spans 14 amino acids. Germline V gene lookup returns CDR1 SGHTA and CDR2 FQGNSA. V gave up 5 bases and J gave up 9 bases; unmatched junction bases: 10. CDR3 in amino acids: CASSGDSGRSTIYF. CDR3 coding DNA: TGTGCCAGCAGCGGGGACAGCGGACGAAGCACCATATATTTT.

The V gene is TRBV7-9, the J gene TRBJ1-2, with 8 bases lining up with TRBD1. Trimming cost V 7 bases and J 4 bases; bases outside gene matches: 20. The germline V gene encodes CDR1 SEHNR and CDR2 FQNEAQ (reference sequence). The CDR3 has 18 amino acids. CDR3 protein: CASTDQGANTPDGYGYTF. CDR3 coding DNA: TGTGCCAGCACCGACCAGGGGGCTAATACTCCGGATGGCTATGGCTACACCTTC.

The gene calls are TRBV5-6 and TRBJ2-7; D perhaps matches TRBD1 (5 bases). This CDR3 region has 15 residues. The germline V and J ends were trimmed by 4 bases and 5 bases, with 19 bases remaining between them. The germline CDR1 and CDR2 sequences are SGHDT and YYEEEE. The CDR3 loop is CASSPDPGRWNEQYF. The CDR3, as DNA: TGTGCCAGCAGCCCGGACCCAGGGCGATGGAACGAGCAGTACTTC. The full variable domain, with the rest looked up from reference TRBV5-6 and TRBJ2-7, is DAGVTQSPTHLIKTRGQQVTLRCSPKSGHDTVSWYQQALGQGPQFIFQYYEEEERQRGNFPDRFSGHQFPNYSSELNVNALLLGDSALYLCASSPDPGRWNEQYFGPGTRLTVT.

This clone has more than one count but fewer than ten. The chain recombines TRBV11-2 with TRBJ1-1; 7 nucleotides line up with TRBD1. J gave up 13 bases and V 0 bases, and 8 bases lay outside the gene matches. CDR1 and CDR2 (germline): SGHAT, FQNNGV. The CDR3 has 13 amino acids. For the CDR3, the DNA is TGTGCCAGCAGCTTAGATCCTGGACAGGTGGATTTCTTT. This encodes CASSLDPGQVDFF.

This CDR3 reads CASSVARAYEQYF. CDR3 sequence (DNA): TGTGCCAGCAGTGTTGCCAGGGCTTACGAGCAGTACTTC. The V gene is TRBV2, the J gene TRBJ2-7, with D tentatively TRBD1 (5 bases). Per germline, CDR1 SNHLY and CDR2 FYNNEI. Trimming took 4 bases from V and 4 from J, leaving 11 bases between them. CDR3 length: 13 residues.

This clone occurred a few times. This chain joins TRBV5-1 and TRBJ1-1; 11 bases match TRBD1. CDR3 length equals 16 residues. The V and J ends lost 4 bases and 2 bases, in that order; junction bases with no gene match: 7. From germline, CDR1 is SGHRS and CDR2 YFSETQ. CDR3 region: CASSGGQGDLNTEAFF. Here the CDR3 DNA reads TGCGCCAGCAGCGGGGGACAGGGGGACTTAAACACTGAAGCTTTCTTT.

The gene calls are TRBV15 and TRBJ2-2; D ambiguous. CDR1 is LNHNV and CDR2 is YYDKDF in the germline V gene (reference sequence). Trimming pared 1 base from V and 7 bases from J, leaving 13 bases between. The CDR3 covers 15 residues. The CDR3 reads CATSRVDQVGGELFF. The CDR3 region has the DNA TGTGCCACCAGCAGAGTCGACCAGGTTGGCGGGGAGCTGTTTTTT.

This clone was observed a single time. The J gene is TRBJ1-1, the V gene TRBV15, with a tentative D call TRBD1 (5 bases). CDR3 length: 14 amino acids. Germline V gene lookup returns CDR1 LNHNV and CDR2 YYDKDF (reference sequence). Between the trimmed V and J ends, which lost 4 bases and 2 bases, there was a span of 11 bases. CDR3 protein: CATSIGQGNTEAFF. CDR3 nucleotides: TGTGCCACCAGCATAGGTCAGGGAAACACTGAAGCTTTCTTT.

V and J are TRBV6-5 and TRBJ1-2; the D gene is possibly TRBD1 (5 bases). The CDR3 sequence is 14 residues long. Between the trimmed V and J ends, which lost 5 bases and 2 bases, there was a span of 12 bases. CDR1 is MNHEY, CDR2 SVGAGI, per germline. The CDR3 region has the DNA TGTGCCAGCAGTGACCCGACAGCCAACTATGGCTACACCTTC. This codes for CASSDPTANYGYTF.

This CDR3 is CASSYGAGFQETQYF. In nucleotides, the CDR3 is TGTGCCAGCAGTTACGGTGCGGGATTCCAAGAGACCCAGTACTTC. The rearrangement uses TRBV6-5 and TRBJ2-5, with a weak D call TRBD2 (6 bases). Trimming left V 2 bases short and J 1 base short, with 11 bases between. The CDR3 is 15 residues long. Germline-derived CDR1 and CDR2 are MNHEY and SVGAGI.

The rearrangement links TRBV4-1 to TRBJ2-7; D is uncertain. The length of the CDR3 is 14 residues. Germline CDR1 and CDR2: MGHRA and YSYEKL. V was clipped by 0 bases and J by 1 base, with 7 bases between them. The CDR3 DNA sequence: TGCGCCAGCAGCCAAGAACTAAGGTCCTACGAGCAGTACTTC. Its translation is CASSQELRSYEQYF.

The V and J genes are TRBV18 and TRBJ2-7; possible D gene TRBD2, 7 bases. V was clipped by 2 bases and J by 6 bases, with 14 bases between them. Germline values: CDR1 KGHSH, CDR2 LQKENI. CDR3 size: 14 residues. CDR3 sequence: CASSPRIGGGEQYF. The CDR3 DNA sequence: TGTGCCAGCTCACCAAGGATAGGGGGGGGCGAGCAGTACTTC. The entire variable domain, with the rest obtained from reference TRBV18 and TRBJ2-7, is as follows: NAGVMQNPRHLVRRRGQEARLRCSPMKGHSHVYWYRQLPEEGLKFMVYLQKENIIDESGMPKERFSAEFPKEGPSILRIQQVVRGDSAAYFCASSPRIGGGEQYFGPGTRLTVT.

This clone was found once. V and J are TRBV5-1 and TRBJ2-1, with TRBD2 matching 8 bases. V lost 5 bases and J lost 9; bases outside the gene matches: 4. Germline V gene lookup returns CDR1 SGHRS and CDR2 YFSETQ. The CDR3 runs 12 residues. The CDR3 region has the DNA TGCGCCAGCAGGCGAGCGGGGGTTGAGCAGTTCTTC. Protein: CASRRAGVEQFF.

The genes are TRBV7-8 and TRBJ2-5; TRBD1 might be the D (5 bases). V lost 3 bases and J 5 bases, leaving 22 bases between the germline ends. This CDR3 spans 17 amino acids. Germline-derived CDR1 and CDR2 are SGHVS and FQNEAQ. This CDR3 is CASSFFLVGFNRETQYF. The CDR3 DNA is TGTGCCAGCAGCTTTTTTCTAGTGGGTTTTAACAGGGAGACCCAGTACTTC.